Listed below are T cell receptor beta chains from one sample, sequenced in a study of beta chain features in type 1 diabetes. Produced via immunoSEQ multiplex PCR; TCRdb's table is partial and in-frame only. The table shows 300,000 to 350,000 clones, with around 9.7% occurring only once. The sequencing input was central memory CD4+ T cells from blood. The source of these receptors is a man aged 25-40 years with type 1 diabetes. CDR3s include the opening cysteine and the closing phenylalanine or tryptophan. D genes are given only for firm matches. Clone size appears in some rows only: once, few, many, or a class for an expanded clone.

TRBV11-2	few	TRBJ2-7	TRBD1	CASSLDRGDYEQYF	TGTGCCAGCAGCTTGGACAGGGGCGACTACGAGCAGTACTTC
TRBV11-2	-	TRBJ2-2	TRBD2	CASSWTTSGVAGELFF	TGTGCCAGCAGCTGGACGACTAGCGGGGTGGCCGGGGAGCTGTTTTTT
TRBV19	few	TRBJ1-1	-	CASRVPGRVEAFF	TGTGCCAGTAGGGTTCCGGGACGGGTCGAAGCTTTCTTT
TRBV5-4	-	TRBJ1-1	-	CASSLGGPMNTEAFF	TGTGCCAGCAGCTTGGGGGGTCCCATGAACACTGAAGCTTTCTTT
TRBV7-9	few	TRBJ2-3	-	CASTAVVDTQYF	TGTGCCAGCACCGCGGTGGTAGATACGCAGTATTTT
TRBV18	-	TRBJ1-1	TRBD1	CASSDGQGITEAFF	TGTGCCAGCTCGGACGGACAGGGGATAACTGAAGCTTTCTTT
TRBV4-3	-	TRBJ1-2	-	CASSQGVLDYGYTF	TGCGCCAGCAGCCAAGGAGTGTTGGACTATGGCTACACCTTC
TRBV7-9	-	TRBJ2-1	-	CASSLGNGPLFF	TGTGCCAGCAGCTTAGGGAATGGACCCCTGTTCTTC
TRBV7-8	-	TRBJ2-4	TRBD2	CASSSSGRDIQYF	TGTGCCAGCAGCTCTAGCGGCCGAGACATTCAGTACTTC
TRBV4-3	-	TRBJ1-5	-	CASSQDQGNNQPQHF	TGCGCCAGCAGCCAAGATCAAGGTAATAATCAGCCCCAGCATTTT
TRBV7-2	-	TRBJ2-2	TRBD1	CASSGQGSTGELFF	TGTGCCAGCAGCGGACAGGGAAGCACCGGGGAGCTGTTTTTT
TRBV5-6	-	TRBJ1-6	-	CASSFRTVYNSPLHF	TGTGCCAGCAGCTTCAGGACAGTCTATAATTCACCCCTCCACTTT
TRBV29-1	-	TRBJ2-5	TRBD1	CSVEGGTGIQETQYF	TGCAGCGTTGAAGGCGGGACAGGGATACAAGAGACCCAGTACTTC
TRBV28	-	TRBJ1-2	-	CASRSGPTRADGYTF	TGTGCCAGCAGATCGGGACCTACGAGAGCCGATGGCTACACCTTC
TRBV9	-	TRBJ2-3	-	CASSGPSADTQYF	TGTGCCAGCAGCGGCCCTAGCGCAGATACGCAGTATTTT
TRBV6-6	-	TRBJ1-1	-	CASRWTGVNTEAFF	TGTGCCAGCAGATGGACCGGGGTAAACACTGAAGCTTTCTTT
TRBV7-2	-	TRBJ2-5	-	CASSLLGPQETQYF	TGTGCCAGCAGCTTACTAGGGCCGCAAGAGACCCAGTACTTC
TRBV10-3	-	TRBJ2-5	-	CAISDHTLQETQYF	TGTGCCATCAGTGACCACACCCTCCAGGAGACCCAGTACTTC
TRBV5-1	-	TRBJ2-7	TRBD1	CASSWTGAGDEQYF	TGCGCCAGCAGCTGGACAGGGGCGGGTGACGAGCAGTACTTC
TRBV7-2	few	TRBJ1-5	-	CASSLGDLGQPQHF	TGTGCCAGCAGCTTGGGGGATCTGGGTCAGCCCCAGCATTTT
TRBV2	few	TRBJ2-7	TRBD1	CASRGAGGRYEQYF	TGTGCCAGCAGGGGGGCAGGGGGAAGGTACGAGCAGTACTTC
TRBV10-3	-	TRBJ1-6	TRBD1	CAIRRGREDSPLHF	TGTGCCATCAGAAGGGGGCGCGAAGATTCACCCCTCCACTTT
TRBV7-9	many	TRBJ2-3	-	CASSFSASTDTQYF	TGTGCCAGCAGCTTCTCAGCTTCCACAGATACGCAGTATTTT
TRBV6-5	-	TRBJ2-7	-	CASSRFNSYEQYF	TGTGCCAGCAGTAGGTTTAACTCCTACGAGCAGTACTTC
TRBV19	few	TRBJ2-7	-	CASSINGRQGRDEQYF	TGTGCCAGTAGTATCAACGGCCGACAGGGGAGGGACGAGCAGTACTTC
TRBV6-5	-	TRBJ2-3	-	CASSSRGSLSTDTQYF	TGTGCCAGCAGTTCCCGAGGAAGCCTGAGCACAGATACGCAGTATTTT